The 9 T cell receptor beta chains below were found in one sample sequenced in a study of regulatory T cells in long-lasting Graves disease. As for time point: persistent/refractory GD, antithyroid drugs over 5 years with positive TRAb. Making the TCR library involved RNA that had been extracted from PBMCs. HTBI primers from iRepertoire and Arm-PCR of CDR3 regions yielded the TCR beta libraries. TCRdb reanalysed the multiplex PCR reads using MiXCR and keeps one entry per CDR3 protein. The repertoire has 450,000 or so distinct CDR3 sequences, about 20% of them found once; the top ten carry roughly 14%. The sample here was peripheral blood mononuclear cells (PBMCs), taken when the disease was refractory, from a patient treated with antithyroid drugs. These receptors all stem from a female donor with Graves disease.

This clonotype was counted at least ten times. The chain couples TRBV7-3 to TRBJ1-1; tentatively, D is TRBD1 (5 bases). The CDR3 contains 15 residues. Per the germline V gene, CDR1 is SGHTA and CDR2 is FQGTGA. V was trimmed by 5 bases and J by 3 bases, leaving 16 bases between them. As DNA, the CDR3 is TGTGCCAGCAGCCCGACCGGTGGGGGGGACACTGAAGCTTTCTTT. This gives the protein CASSPTGGGDTEAFF.

The genes are TRBV4-3 and TRBJ2-5; 10 nucleotides align to TRBD2. In germline, CDR1 is LGHNA, CDR2 YSLEER. V lost 0 bases to trimming and J lost 4 bases; unmatched junction nucleotides: 5. This CDR3 comprises 16 residues. The CDR3 loop reads CASSQDTSGVGETQYF. CDR3 nucleotides: TGCGCCAGCAGCCAAGATACTAGCGGGGTCGGAGAGACCCAGTACTTC.

The chain is built from TRBV6-9 and TRBJ2-3; D may be TRBD2 (5 bases). Between the trimmed V and J ends, which lost 3 bases and 4 bases, there was a span of 14 bases. The germline V gene has CDR1 MNHGY and CDR2 SVAAGI. The CDR3 totals 15 residues. The CDR3 nucleotides are TGTGCCAGCAGTTACACTGTTGGGAGTTCAGATACGCAGTATTTT. It translates to CASSYTVGSSDTQYF.

This chain joins TRBV3-1 and TRBJ2-2; no reliable D call. Germline CDR1 and CDR2: LGHDT and YNNKEL (reference sequence). The V end was cut by 1 base, the J end by 2 bases, with 8 bases between. The CDR3 has 15 amino acids. In DNA, the CDR3 is TGTGCCAGCAGCCAAGTTTGGCGTAACACCGGGGAGCTGTTTTTT. Its protein is CASSQVWRNTGELFF.

The chain links TRBV11-2 to TRBJ2-5, with D possibly being TRBD2 (6 bases). The CDR3 contains 16 residues. Per the germline V gene, CDR1 is SGHAT and CDR2 is FQNNGV. V lost 5 bases to trimming and J lost 5 bases, with 21 bases between them. CDR3 nucleotides: TGTGCCAGCAGCACCGGTGACAGCGGGCGTTTTGAGACCCAGTACTTC. This translates into CASSTGDSGRFETQYF.

V is TRBV29-1 and J is TRBJ2-7; TRBD1 aligns across 9 bases. With 4 bases clipped from V and 2 bases from J, the junction kept 6 bases outside the gene matches. The length of the CDR3 is 14 residues. Germline V lookup: CDR1 SQVTM, CDR2 ANQGSEA. CDR3 residues: CSVATGQGPYEQYF. The CDR3 nucleotides are TGCAGCGTTGCCACGGGACAGGGTCCCTACGAGCAGTACTTC.

This clonotype was recorded at least ten times. The V and J genes are TRBV24-1 and TRBJ2-5; TRBD2 matches 8 bases. Looked up from germline, CDR1 is KGHDR and CDR2 is SFDVKD. V was clipped by 3 bases and J by 5 bases; unmatched bases: 4. The CDR3 length is 14 residues. The CDR3 nucleotides are TGTGCCACCAGTGATGCGGGAGGCCAGGAGACCCAGTACTTC. This encodes CATSDAGGQETQYF.

This clonotype has at least ten counts. This sequence joins TRBV27 and TRBJ1-2, with D unresolved. V was shortened by 4 bases and J by 3 bases, with 15 bases between the two germline ends. This CDR3 spans 15 amino acids. Per the germline V gene, CDR1 is MNHEY and CDR2 is SMNVEV (reference sequence). As DNA, the CDR3 is TGTGCCAGCAGTTCCCCCCTAATCGGGCACTATGGCTACACCTTC. This codes for CASSSPLIGHYGYTF.

This clonotype showed up many times. J is TRBJ1-6 and V is TRBV28; TRBD1 agrees at 12 bases. The J segment lost 7 bases and the V segment lost 6 bases, leaving 7 bases of the junction unmatched. There are 16 residues in the CDR3. The germline CDR1 and CDR2 sequences are MDHEN and SYDVKM. The CDR3 bases are TGTGCCAGCAGAACTCGGGACAGGGGGCTGAATTCACCCCTCCACTTT. This codes for CASRTRDRGLNSPLHF.